The rows below give T cell receptor beta chains drawn from one sample of a study of blood T cell repertoires in COVID-19. Method: immunoSEQ multiplex PCR; TCRdb's copy keeps in-frame clones and lacks some. The sample carries roughly 350,000 clones, under 95% recorded once. Sequencing input: peripheral blood. Receptors were obtained from a young woman who had recovered from COVID-19. The conserved cysteine and the conserved F or W are not part of the CDR3 here.

TRBJ1-4 | TRBV5-4 | ASSPDRGTNEKLF
TRBJ2-1 | TRBV18 | ASSRAQGHYNEQF
TRBJ2-1 | TRBV7-8 | ASSWDRGHYNEQF
TRBJ2-5 | TRBV6-2/TRBV6-3 | ASSVAGAGETQY
TRBJ1-3 | TRBV6-6 | ASSQPQGDGNTIY
TRBJ2-2 | TRBV10-2 | ASSGGRVGTGELF
TRBJ1-5 | TRBV5-6 | ASSLGVNQPQH
TRBJ1-1 | TRBV7-8 | ASSETGTEGLNTEAF
TRBJ2-1 | TRBV9 | ASSVESMISYNEQF
TRBJ2-1 | TRBV19 | ASSILDSYSSYNEQF
TRBJ2-2 | TRBV18 | ASSPPPVAVTGELF
TRBJ1-2 | TRBV9 | ASRQEGSLGNYGYT
TRBJ2-2 | TRBV7-9 | ASSLVLAGLEELF
TRBJ1-2 | TRBV27 | ASSSLGGFYGYT
TRBJ2-1 | TRBV7-9 | ASSRGGPYNEQF
TRBJ1-5 | TRBV30 | AWSRDIRNNQPQH
TRBJ2-1 | TRBV5-1 | ASSLILAGNNEQF
TRBJ2-3 | TRBV19 | ASSLTGGSRDTQY